These 12 T cell receptor beta chains share one sample of origin, sequenced in a study of CD8+ T cells in alopecia areata. cDNA prepared by RNA extraction and subsequent reverse transcription served as the template for sequencing. The table came from immunoSEQ multiplex PCR; TCRdb's copy has only in-frame clones and leaves some out. Seen here are some 190,000 clones, 50% to 60% observed once, and the top ten hold over 0.55%. Noted treatment: oral pan-JAK inhibitor, 5-10 mg twice daily. Here the sequenced sample was CD4+ T cells sorted from blood, taken at week 4, from a patient treated with tofacitinib. Source of these receptors: a human donor with alopecia areata.

This sequence joins TRBV29-1 and TRBJ2-2; the D call may be TRBD1 or TRBD2 (5 bases each). V dropped 5 bases and J dropped 5 bases, with 15 bases sitting between them. Germline V gene data show CDR1 as SQVTM and CDR2 as ANQGSEA. This CDR3 spans 14 amino acids. The DNA of the CDR3 is TGCAGCGTTTGGGGCATTGGGGGTACCGGGGAGCTGTTTTTT. This gives the protein CSVWGIGGTGELFF.

This chain joins TRBV11-2 and TRBJ2-7, with D hard to call. The CDR3 has 10 amino acids. Trimming removed 5 bases at V and 4 bases at J, with 3 bases between. From germline, CDR1 is SGHAT and CDR2 FQNNGV. CDR3 loop: CASSRYEQYF. The CDR3 region has the DNA TGTGCCAGCAGCCGATACGAGCAGTACTTC. Drawing the rest from reference TRBV11-2 and TRBJ2-7, the complete variable domain is EAGVAQSPRYKIIEKRQSVAFWCNPISGHATLYWYQQILGQGPKLLIQFQNNGVVDDSQLPKDRFSAERLKGVDSTLKIQPAKLEDSAVYLCASSRYEQYFGPGTRLTVT.

This clone was seen more than once but under ten times. The chain recombines TRBV6-1 with TRBJ2-4; possibly TRBD2 for D (6 bases). Germline V gives CDR1 MNHNS, CDR2 SASEGT. With 3 bases removed from V and 8 bases from J, the gap between germline ends came to 20 bases. The CDR3 extends over 16 amino acids. The CDR3 bases are TGTGCCAGCAGTGACTTATATGGAGGGGATGTAGACATTCAGTACTTC. Its translation is CASSDLYGGDVDIQYF.

This clone was detected only a few times. V usage is TRBV30 and J usage is TRBJ2-3; D might be TRBD2 (6 bases). The CDR3 covers 16 residues. In germline, CDR1 is GTSNPN, CDR2 SVGIG (reference sequence). V was trimmed by 1 base and J by 0 bases, leaving 14 bases between them. CDR3 in DNA: TGTGCCTGGAGTGCCCCGAGGCTAGCGAGCACAGATACGCAGTATTTT. Protein: CAWSAPRLASTDTQYF.

V and J are TRBV29-1 and TRBJ2-7; weak D call: TRBD2 (6 bases). The V and J ends lost 4 bases and 4 bases respectively, with 14 bases between them. Germline values: CDR1 SQVTM, CDR2 ANQGSEA. The CDR3 runs to 13 residues. This CDR3 reads CSVGRTGLYEQYF. In DNA form, the CDR3 reads TGCAGCGTTGGGAGGACGGGACTTTACGAGCAGTACTTC.

This rearrangement joins TRBV7-2 to TRBJ2-7; 8 bases are shared with TRBD1. The CDR3 totals 15 residues. Germline trimming cut 1 base from V and 3 bases from J; bases unmatched to any gene: 5. Germline CDR1 SGHTA, CDR2 FQGNSA. The CDR3 region has the DNA TGTGCCAGCAGCTTAGGACAGGGGATAATCTACGAGCAGTACTTC. Its translation is CASSLGQGIIYEQYF.

The rearrangement links TRBV29-1 to TRBJ1-1; 7 bases are a match to TRBD1. V lost 7 bases to trimming and J lost 5 bases; unmatched junction nucleotides: 13. CDR3 length: 14 amino acids. Per germline, CDR1 SQVTM and CDR2 ANQGSEA. CDR3 protein: CSAKISRGQTEAFF. In DNA form, the CDR3 reads TGCAGCGCCAAAATATCTAGGGGGCAGACTGAAGCTTTCTTT.

CDR3 in DNA: TGTGCCACCAGCAGAGGAGGGTATGGCTACACCTTC. It is translated as CATSRGGYGYTF. J is TRBJ1-2 and V is TRBV15, with D uncertain. The CDR3 runs 12 residues. Trimming stripped 1 base from V and 5 bases from J, with 5 bases between. Germline V gene lookup returns CDR1 LNHNV and CDR2 YYDKDF (reference sequence).

The rearrangement links TRBV29-1 to TRBJ2-7; a possible D gene is TRBD1 (6 bases). Trimming pared 7 bases from V and 6 bases from J, leaving 22 bases between. Germline assignment: CDR1 SQVTM and CDR2 ANQGSEA. The CDR3 extends over 14 amino acids. DNA of the CDR3: TGCAGCGCCGCGAGTTTCACAGGGAGCCCCGAGCAGTACTTC. It codes for CSAASFTGSPEQYF.

V usage is TRBV25-1 and J usage is TRBJ2-1; 11 bases align to TRBD1. Per germline, CDR1 MGHDK and CDR2 SYGVNS. Trimming at V came to 4 bases and at J to 10 bases, leaving 12 bases not matched to a gene. The CDR3 has 16 amino acids. The CDR3 DNA reads as TGTGCCAGCAGTGCGCGGACAGGGGGCGCAGGATCCGAGCAGTTCTTC. Residues: CASSARTGGAGSEQFF.

J is TRBJ2-7 and V is TRBV1; the table names TRBD2, a call not compared with the DNA. TRBV1 has pseudogene status. This CDR3 comprises 15 residues. The DNA for the CDR3 is TGCACCAGCAACCCGCCGACTAGACCGCCTTGGGAGCAGTACTTC. Translating it yields CTSNPPTRPPWEQYF.

The rearrangement joins TRBV30 to TRBJ2-7, with D perhaps matching TRBD1 (6 bases). V gave up 2 bases and J gave up 6 bases, with 17 bases separating them. Germline V gene data show CDR1 as GTSNPN and CDR2 as SVGIG (reference sequence). The CDR3 is 14 amino acids. The CDR3 loop reads CAWSSPGHVSEQYF. The CDR3 DNA sequence: TGTGCCTGGAGTTCCCCGGGACATGTCTCCGAGCAGTACTTC.